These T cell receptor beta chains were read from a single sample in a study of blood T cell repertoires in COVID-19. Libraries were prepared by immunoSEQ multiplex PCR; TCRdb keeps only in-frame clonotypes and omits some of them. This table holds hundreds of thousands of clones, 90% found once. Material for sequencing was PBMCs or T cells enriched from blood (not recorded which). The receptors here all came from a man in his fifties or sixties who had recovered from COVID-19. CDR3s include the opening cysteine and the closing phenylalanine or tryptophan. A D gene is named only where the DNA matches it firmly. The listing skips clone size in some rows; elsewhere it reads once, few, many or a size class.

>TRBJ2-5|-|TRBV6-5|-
CANPSGRFDGTQYF
TGTGCCAATCCGTCAGGGCGGTTCGACGGGACCCAGTACTTC
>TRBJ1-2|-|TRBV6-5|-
CASSSDRTNYGYTF
TGTGCCAGCAGTTCAGACAGGACTAACTATGGCTACACCTTC
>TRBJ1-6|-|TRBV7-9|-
CASSATGPNSPLHF
TGTGCCAGCAGCGCAACAGGCCCAAATTCACCCCTCCACTTT
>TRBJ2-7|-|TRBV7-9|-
CASSSRSYEQYF
TGTGCCAGCAGCTCCCGTTCCTACGAGCAGTACTTC
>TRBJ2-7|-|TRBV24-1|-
CATSDFHKHGSYGRSYEQYF
TGTGCCACCAGTGATTTCCATAAACACGGGAGCTACGGCCGCTCCTACGAGCAGTACTTC
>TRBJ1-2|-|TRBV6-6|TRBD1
CASSPQGNRGNNYGYTF
TGTGCCAGCAGTCCACAAGGAAACAGGGGAAACAACTATGGCTACACCTTC
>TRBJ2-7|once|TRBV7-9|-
CASSLEVAEDYEQYF
TGTGCCAGCAGCCTGGAGGTAGCGGAGGACTACGAGCAGTACTTC
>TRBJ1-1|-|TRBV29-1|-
CSVWTVVGNTEAFF
TGCAGCGTGTGGACAGTCGTCGGGAACACTGAAGCTTTCTTT
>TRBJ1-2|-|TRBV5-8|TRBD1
CASSVGQGYGYTF
TGTGCCAGCAGCGTGGGACAGGGGTATGGCTACACCTTC
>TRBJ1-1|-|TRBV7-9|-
CASSLGAGRYTEAFF
TGTGCCAGCAGCTTAGGGGCAGGGCGGTACACTGAAGCTTTCTTT
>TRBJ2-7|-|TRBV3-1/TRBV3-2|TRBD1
CASSRWTGFNEQYF
TGTGCCAGCAGCCGCTGGACAGGGTTCAACGAGCAGTACTTC
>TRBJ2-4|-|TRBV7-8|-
CASSSQRQNHLAKNIQYF
TGTGCCAGCAGCTCCCAACGACAGAACCACTTAGCCAAAAACATTCAGTACTTC
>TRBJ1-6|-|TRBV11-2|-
CASSTVGRVRSPLHF
TGTGCCAGCAGCACCGTGGGCCGTGTGAGATCACCCCTCCACTTT
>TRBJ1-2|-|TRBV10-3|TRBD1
CAISVRDRGYYGYTF
TGTGCCATCAGTGTTAGGGACAGGGGTTACTATGGCTACACCTTC
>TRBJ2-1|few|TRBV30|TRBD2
CAWSAGTSYNEQFF
TGTGCCTGGAGTGCTGGGACTAGCTACAATGAGCAGTTCTTC
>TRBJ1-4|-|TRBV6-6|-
CASSSNRNEKLFF
TGTGCCAGCAGTTCTAACAGAAATGAAAAACTGTTTTTT
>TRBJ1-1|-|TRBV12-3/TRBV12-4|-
CASSPQGYTEAFF
TGTGCCAGCAGCCCACAGGGATACACTGAAGCTTTCTTT
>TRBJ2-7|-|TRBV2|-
CASTHEGRGSYEQYF
TGTGCCAGCACTCACGAGGGGCGGGGCTCCTACGAGCAGTACTTC
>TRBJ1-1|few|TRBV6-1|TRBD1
CASSGTQQGLRNTEAFF
TGTGCCAGCAGTGGCACACAACAGGGGTTGAGGAACACTGAAGCTTTCTTT
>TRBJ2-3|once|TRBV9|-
CASSIRADTQYF
TGTGCCAGCAGCATAAGAGCAGATACGCAGTATTTT